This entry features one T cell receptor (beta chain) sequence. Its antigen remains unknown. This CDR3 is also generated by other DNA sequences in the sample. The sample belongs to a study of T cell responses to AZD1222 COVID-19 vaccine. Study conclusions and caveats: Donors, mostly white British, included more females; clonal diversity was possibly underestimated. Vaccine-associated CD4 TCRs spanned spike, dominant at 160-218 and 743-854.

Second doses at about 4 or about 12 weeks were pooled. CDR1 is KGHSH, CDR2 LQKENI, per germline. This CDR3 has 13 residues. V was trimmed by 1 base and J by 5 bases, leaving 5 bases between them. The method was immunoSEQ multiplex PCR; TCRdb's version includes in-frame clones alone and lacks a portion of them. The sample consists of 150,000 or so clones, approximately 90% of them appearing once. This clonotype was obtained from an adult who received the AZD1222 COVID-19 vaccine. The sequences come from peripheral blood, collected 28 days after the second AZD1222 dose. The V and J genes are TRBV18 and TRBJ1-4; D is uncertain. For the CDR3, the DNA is TGTGCCAGCTCACCACAAGAGAATGAAAAACTGTTTTTT. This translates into CASSPQENEKLFF.